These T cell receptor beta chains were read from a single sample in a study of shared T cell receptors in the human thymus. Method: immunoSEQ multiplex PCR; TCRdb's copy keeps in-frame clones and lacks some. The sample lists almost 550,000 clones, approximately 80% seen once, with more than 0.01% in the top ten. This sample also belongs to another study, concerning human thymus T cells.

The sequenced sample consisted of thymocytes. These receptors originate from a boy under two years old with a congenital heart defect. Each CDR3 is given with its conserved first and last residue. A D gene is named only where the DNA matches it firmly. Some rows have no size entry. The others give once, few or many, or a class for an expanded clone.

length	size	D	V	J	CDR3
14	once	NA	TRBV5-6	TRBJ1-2	CASSSPGSSYGYTF
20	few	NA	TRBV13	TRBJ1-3	CASSSTNLRRPFISGNTIYF
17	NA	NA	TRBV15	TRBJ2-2	CATSRDLGRTNTGELFF
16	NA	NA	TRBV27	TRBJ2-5	CASSLPPGDNVKTQYF
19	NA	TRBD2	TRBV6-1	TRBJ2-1	CASSKGDLTSGSSYNEQFF
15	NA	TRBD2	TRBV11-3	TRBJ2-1	CASSSLAGGNNEQFF
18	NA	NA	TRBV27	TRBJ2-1	CASSRNSQRGSRSNEQFF
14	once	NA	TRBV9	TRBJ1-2	CASSGGQFNYGYTF
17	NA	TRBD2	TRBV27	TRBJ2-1	CASSIYPAGAGHNEQFF
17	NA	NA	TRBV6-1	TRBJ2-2	CASSEEIGGGNTGELFF
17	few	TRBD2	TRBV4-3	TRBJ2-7	CASSPSLPGTSINEQYF
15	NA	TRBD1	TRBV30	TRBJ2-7	CAWSAPDREFYEQYF
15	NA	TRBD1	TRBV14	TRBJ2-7	CASSPRTGKREEQYF
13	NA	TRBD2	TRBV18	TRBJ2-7	CASSGRTSYEQYF
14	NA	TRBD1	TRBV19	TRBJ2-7	CASSPKGQEYEQYF
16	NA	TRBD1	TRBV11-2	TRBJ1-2	CASSLGSGQGARGYTF
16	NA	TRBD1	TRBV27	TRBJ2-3	CASSSIGTGVSDTQYF
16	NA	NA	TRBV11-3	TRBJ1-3	CASSLFPLSSGNTIYF
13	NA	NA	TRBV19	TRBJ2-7	CASRPARGNEQYF
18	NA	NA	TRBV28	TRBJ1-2	CASRRFAGPYPSNYGYTF
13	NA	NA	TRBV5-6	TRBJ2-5	CASNRESQETQYF
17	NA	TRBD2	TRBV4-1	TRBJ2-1	CASSQEAGGPVRNEQFF
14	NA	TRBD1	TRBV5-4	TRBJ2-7	CASSLTGAAHEQYF
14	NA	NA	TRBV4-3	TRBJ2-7	CASSQVAGRYEQYF
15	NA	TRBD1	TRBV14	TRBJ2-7	CASSQGNRGKDEQYF
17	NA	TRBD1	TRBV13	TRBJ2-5	CASSSYPRDRDVETQYF
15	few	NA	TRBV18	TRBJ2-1	CASSPPTSSYNEQFF
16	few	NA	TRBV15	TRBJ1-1	CATSRDLPAANTEAFF
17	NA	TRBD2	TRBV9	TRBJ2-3	CASSSPALAGRTDTQYF
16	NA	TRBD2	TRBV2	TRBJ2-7	CASSEPPPSGAYEQYF
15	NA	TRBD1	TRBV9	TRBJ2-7	CASSTRDRDSYEQYF
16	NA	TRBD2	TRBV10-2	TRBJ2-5	CASSLLQREQGETQYF
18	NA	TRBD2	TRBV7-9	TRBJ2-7	CASSLGGLAGVLVLEQYF
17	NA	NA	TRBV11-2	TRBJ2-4	CASRGASGRLAKNIQYF
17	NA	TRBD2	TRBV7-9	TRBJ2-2	CASSLALGGSGTGELFF
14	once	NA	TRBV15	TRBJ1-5	CATRSEGLNQPQHF
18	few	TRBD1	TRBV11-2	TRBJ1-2	CASSLALPPGTGGYGYTF
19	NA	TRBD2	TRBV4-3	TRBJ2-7	CASSQDGGTSGGPNYEQYF
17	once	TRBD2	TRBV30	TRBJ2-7	CAWSAPQRGTSKYEQYF
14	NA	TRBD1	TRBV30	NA	CASYTGGVAYEQYF
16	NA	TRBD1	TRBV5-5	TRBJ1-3	CASSPRGRSSGNTIYF
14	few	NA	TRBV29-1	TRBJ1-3	CSVTRVHSGNTIYF
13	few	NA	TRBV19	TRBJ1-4	CASSGTADRKLFF
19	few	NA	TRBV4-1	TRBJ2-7	CASSQSTPGASGFSYEQYF
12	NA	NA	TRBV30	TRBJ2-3	CAWSPRADTQYF
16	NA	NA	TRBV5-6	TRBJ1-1	CASSVDRWEHDAEAFF
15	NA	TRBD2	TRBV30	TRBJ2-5	CAWAPSGRAQETQYF